One and the same sample provided the 27 T cell receptor beta chains below, sequenced in a study of TIL therapy for anti-PD-1-resistant metastatic lung cancer. Stated time point: pre-treatment sample, taken before nivolumab and TIL therapy. The immunoSEQ assay was v3. Method: immunoSEQ multiplex PCR; TCRdb's copy keeps in-frame clones and lacks some. The repertoire holds about 32,000 clones, with roughly 69% as singletons. Sample: blood, taken at baseline. The source of these receptors is a woman between 25 and 80 years old with non-small cell lung cancer.

The chain has TRBV19 and TRBJ2-7; D not certain. Germline-derived CDR1 and CDR2 are LNHDA and SQIVND (reference sequence). CDR3 length: 12 residues. The V end was cut by 1 base, the J end by 3 bases, with 4 bases between. The CDR3 protein is CASSIAGYEQYF. The DNA of the CDR3 is TGTGCCAGTAGTATAGCCGGCTACGAGCAGTACTTC.

This clone was recorded only once. The chain carries TRBV7-8 and TRBJ2-7; D call uncertain. Per the germline V gene, CDR1 is SGHVS and CDR2 is FQNEAQ. The CDR3 totals 15 residues. Trimming took off 0 bases at V and 0 bases at J, with 9 bases between the two ends. As DNA, the CDR3 is TGTGCCAGCAGCTTAGCCGGTAGCTACTCCTACGAGCAGTACTTC. As protein: CASSLAGSYSYEQYF. Based on the CDR3 plus reference TRBV7-8 and TRBJ2-7, the full variable domain is GAGVSQSPRYKVAKRGQDVALRCDPISGHVSLFWYQQALGQGPEFLTYFQNEAQLDKSGLPSDRFFAERPEGSVSTLKIQRTQQEDSAVYLCASSLAGSYSYEQYFGPGTRLTVT.

This clone was found once. The chain has TRBV10-3 and TRBJ2-3; 7 nucleotides match TRBD2. This CDR3 has 13 amino acids. The germline gives CDR1 ENHRY, CDR2 SYGVKD. V shed 5 bases and J 6 bases; nucleotides not matched to a gene: 5. CDR3 region: CAISRIAGDTQYF. DNA of the CDR3: TGTGCCATCAGTCGAATAGCGGGCGATACGCAGTATTTT.

CDR3: CASRSSGTSGRMSYEQYF. CDR3 nucleotides: TGTGCAAGTCGCTCAAGCGGGACTAGCGGGAGGATGTCCTACGAGCAGTACTTC. The V gene is TRBV12-2, the J gene TRBJ2-7; the table assigns TRBD2, which was not confirmed against the DNA. TRBV12-2 constitutes a pseudogene. The CDR3 totals 18 residues.

The V and J genes are TRBV2 and TRBJ2-2; D may be TRBD1 (5 bases). Looked up from germline, CDR1 is SNHLY and CDR2 is FYNNEI. With 4 bases removed from V and 6 bases from J, the gap between germline ends came to 24 bases. The CDR3 has 18 residues. In DNA form, the CDR3 reads TGTGCCAGCAGTGTCTCCTTAGACAGTTCCAAAAATGCCGGGGAGCTGTTTTTT. Its translation is CASSVSLDSSKNAGELFF.

This chain uses TRBV10-2 with TRBJ1-3, with D unclear. V was pared by 8 bases and J by 0 bases, with 5 bases between. The CDR3 consists of 12 residues. The germline V gene has CDR1 WSHSY and CDR2 SAAADI. The CDR3 loop is CASADSGNTIYF. CDR3 DNA: TGCGCCAGCGCAGACTCTGGAAACACCATATATTTT.

The chain links TRBV28 to TRBJ1-1, with D unresolved. CDR1 and CDR2 from the germline V gene are MDHEN and SYDVKM. This CDR3 has 13 amino acids. The ends were cut back, 8 bases at V and 2 bases at J, with 12 bases in the middle. This CDR3 reads CASRSPGNTEAFF. The CDR3 DNA sequence: TGTGCCAGCCGATCTCCTGGTAACACTGAAGCTTTCTTT.

The chain employs TRBV4-1 and TRBJ2-1, with 11 bases aligning to TRBD2. Losses at the gene ends were 2 bases for V and 6 bases for J; bases not matched to a gene: 3. Germline loops: CDR1 MGHRA, CDR2 YSYEKL. The CDR3 runs to 15 residues. The CDR3 DNA reads TGCGCCAGCAGCCAAACTAGCGGGAGCACCAATGAGCAGTTCTTC. Translation: CASSQTSGSTNEQFF.

The chain recombines TRBV5-1 with TRBJ2-7; D ambiguous. Germline V gene sequence: CDR1 SGHRS, CDR2 YFSETQ. This CDR3 contains 11 residues. V was clipped by 4 bases and J by 5 bases, with 7 bases between them. The CDR3 sequence is CASSGSNEQYF. The DNA of the CDR3 is TGCGCCAGCAGCGGTAGCAACGAGCAGTACTTC.

J is TRBJ1-3 and V is TRBV4-1; D remains unclear. V gave up 0 bases and J gave up 0 bases, with 15 bases separating them. The CDR3 has 18 amino acids. Germline V gene sequence: CDR1 MGHRA, CDR2 YSYEKL. CDR3 sequence reads: CASSQDLGGISSGNTIYF. CDR3 bases: TGCGCCAGCAGCCAAGATCTAGGCGGCATTTCCTCTGGAAACACCATATATTTT.

V and J are TRBV5-1 and TRBJ2-1, with TRBD1 identical over 10 bases. This CDR3 has 17 amino acids. V was clipped by 0 bases and J by 15 bases; unmatched bases: 18. In germline, CDR1 is SGHRS, CDR2 YFSETQ. CDR3 residues: CASSLAGDRGHPSRPFF. The CDR3 bases are TGCGCCAGCAGCTTGGCCGGGGACAGGGGACACCCCTCGCGTCCGTTCTTC.

By its share, this clone is medium-sized. V and J are TRBV4-3 and TRBJ2-1, with 15 nucleotides matching TRBD2. The junction had 1 base not matched to a gene; V was cut back by 1 base and J by 6 bases. The V gene's germline CDR1 is LGHNA and CDR2 YSLEER. CDR3 size: 16 residues. CDR3: CASSQGTSGRANEQFF. Written as DNA, the CDR3 is TGCGCCAGCAGCCAAGGGACTAGCGGGAGGGCCAATGAGCAGTTCTTC.

V is TRBV6-4 and J is TRBJ2-1, with TRBD2 identical over 7 bases. The CDR3 covers 15 residues. Germline V gives CDR1 MRHNA, CDR2 SNTAGT. With V trimmed by 6 bases and J by 2 bases, 7 bases remained unmatched. The CDR3 reads CASSPRGVTYNEQFF. Written as DNA, the CDR3 is TGTGCCAGCAGCCCACGGGGGGTCACCTACAATGAGCAGTTCTTC.

There are a few counts of this clone. The DNA of the CDR3 is TGTGCCTCGCGCCGGGACACCTATGGCTACACCTTC. Protein sequence: CASRRDTYGYTF. The V call is TRBV10-3, the J call TRBJ1-2, with TRBD1 as a possible D gene (6 bases). In germline, CDR1 is ENHRY, CDR2 SYGVKD. Trimming took off 11 bases at V and 4 bases at J, with 14 bases between the two ends. CDR3 length: 12 amino acids.

This clone turned up a few times. This chain uses TRBV5-5 with TRBJ2-7; 10 bases are a match to TRBD1. V was pared by 4 bases and J by 5 bases, with 6 bases of the junction left unmatched. From germline, CDR1 is SGHKS and CDR2 YYEKEE (reference sequence). This CDR3 has 14 residues. CDR3 nucleotide sequence: TGTGCCAGCAGCCATCCGGGACAGGGGAACGAGCAGTACTTC. Protein product: CASSHPGQGNEQYF.

V is TRBV30 and J is TRBJ1-2, with 8 bases that match TRBD1. Germline CDR1 and CDR2: GTSNPN and SVGIG (reference sequence). This CDR3 has 14 residues. V lost 3 bases and J lost 8; bases outside the gene matches: 11. This CDR3 is CAWRARQGLGGYTF. The CDR3 coding sequence is TGTGCCTGGAGAGCACGACAGGGGTTGGGCGGCTACACCTTC.

This clone has a handful of counts. This chain joins TRBV19 and TRBJ1-3, with 7 bases lining up with TRBD1. The CDR3 is 16 amino acids. V dropped 11 bases and J dropped 0; count of bases not matched to a gene: 13. Germline loops: CDR1 LNHDA, CDR2 SQIVND (reference sequence). Here the CDR3 DNA reads TGTGCCTCCAGACAGGGCTCACCGTTCTCTGGAAACACCATATATTTT. Protein: CASRQGSPFSGNTIYF. Complete variable domain (other parts from reference TRBV19 and TRBJ1-3): DGGITQSPKYLFRKEGQNVTLSCEQNLNHDAMYWYRQDPGQGLRLIYYSQIVNDFQKGDIAEGYSVSREKKESFPLTVTSAQKNPTAFYLCASRQGSPFSGNTIYFGEGSWLTVV.

The chain has TRBV5-1 and TRBJ2-7, with 11 bases matching TRBD1. The ends lost 5 bases at V and 3 bases at J; junction bases unmatched: 1. The CDR3 length is 13 residues. Germline CDR1 SGHRS, CDR2 YFSETQ. The chain's CDR3 is CASRGTGGYEQYF. The CDR3 DNA reads TGCGCCAGCAGGGGGACAGGGGGCTACGAGCAGTACTTC.

This clone was seen a single time. The chain joins TRBV27 to TRBJ2-1; 7 bases agree with TRBD2. The germline V gene has CDR1 MNHEY and CDR2 SMNVEV (reference sequence). Trimming cost V 5 bases and J 2 bases; bases outside gene matches: 3. CDR3 length equals 14 residues. CDR3 residues: CASSITSAYNEQFF. DNA of the CDR3: TGTGCCAGCAGTATAACTAGCGCCTACAATGAGCAGTTCTTC.

V is TRBV5-1 and J is TRBJ2-1; D is perhaps TRBD2 (6 bases). Germline V gene lookup returns CDR1 SGHRS and CDR2 YFSETQ. The ends were cut back, 0 bases at V and 5 bases at J, with 12 bases in the middle. This CDR3 has 15 amino acids. This CDR3 is CASSLAGTANNEQFF. Written as DNA, the CDR3 is TGCGCCAGCAGCTTGGCGGGGACTGCCAACAATGAGCAGTTCTTC.

The chain links TRBV6-5 to TRBJ2-1, with D perhaps being TRBD1 or TRBD2 (5 bases each). The CDR3 spans 12 residues. The V end lost 2 bases, the J end lost 9 bases, and 8 bases lay between the germline ends. In germline, CDR1 is MNHEY, CDR2 SVGAGI. The CDR3 nucleotides read TGTGCCAGCAGTTACAGTGGGGGTGAGCAGTTCTTC. Translated: CASSYSGGEQFF.

This chain joins TRBV7-2 and TRBJ2-7; 7 bases agree with TRBD2. The CDR3 spans 14 residues. Looked up from germline, CDR1 is SGHTA and CDR2 is FQGNSA. V lost 0 bases to trimming and J lost 2 bases; unmatched junction nucleotides: 1. The CDR3 DNA reads TGTGCCAGCAGCTTAGCGGGAGGGCCCTACGAGCAGTACTTC. Translated, it gives CASSLAGGPYEQYF.

The chain recombines TRBV11-2 with TRBJ2-3; TRBD1 aligns across 8 bases. The ends lost 5 bases at V and 2 bases at J; junction bases unmatched: 9. The CDR3 runs to 16 residues. CDR1 is SGHAT, CDR2 FQNNGV, per germline. The CDR3 coding sequence is TGTGCCAGCAGCCAGGGGGACAGGATATTCACAGATACGCAGTATTTT. Encoded protein: CASSQGDRIFTDTQYF.

The chain combines TRBV7-2 with TRBJ2-5; D unclear. V was trimmed by 5 bases and J by 3 bases, leaving 10 bases between them. Per germline, CDR1 SGHTA and CDR2 FQGNSA. CDR3 length: 13 residues. The DNA for the CDR3 is TGTGCCAGCAGCCGGTCTGAGGAAGAGACCCAGTACTTC. It yields the protein CASSRSEEETQYF.

This chain connects TRBV7-8 to TRBJ1-1; D is unresolved. V lost 4 bases, J lost 1 base, and 13 bases lay in between. CDR3 length equals 15 residues. Germline V gene sequence: CDR1 SGHVS, CDR2 FQNEAQ. CDR3 amino acids: CASSWTGNGNTEAFF. The CDR3 DNA reads TGTGCCAGCAGCTGGACTGGGAACGGGAACACTGAAGCTTTCTTT.

This clone appeared a few times. The rearrangement joins TRBV7-9 to TRBJ1-1; D is ambiguous. This CDR3 region has 16 residues. Looked up from germline, CDR1 is SEHNR and CDR2 is FQNEAQ (reference sequence). V dropped 1 base and J dropped 3 bases, with 15 bases sitting between them. The CDR3 sequence is CASSLVSGRPDTEAFF. CDR3 DNA: TGTGCCAGCAGCTTAGTGAGCGGGCGGCCGGACACTGAAGCTTTCTTT.

The J gene is TRBJ1-1, the V gene TRBV28; a weak D match, TRBD1 (5 bases). This CDR3 contains 14 residues. Looked up from germline, CDR1 is MDHEN and CDR2 is SYDVKM. V lost 2 bases, J lost 1 base, and 8 bases lay in between. The chain's CDR3 is CASSLGTGNTEAFF. The DNA for the CDR3 is TGTGCCAGCAGTTTAGGGACCGGGAACACTGAAGCTTTCTTT.